This T cell receptor (beta chain) was identified in a study of blood T cell repertoires in COVID-19. The wider study: COVID-19 samples from acute and convalescent phases originated in the United States, Italy and Spain. T cells, B-cell-depleted T cells, or PBMCs supplied cDNA or gDNA.

Generated by immunoSEQ multiplex PCR, the TCRdb table keeps only in-frame clones and is missing some. The sample lists about 200,000 clones, roughly nine tenths occurring once. The V gene lost 1 base and the J gene lost 4 bases, with 7 bases spanning the gap. This CDR3 comprises 14 residues. CDR1 is SGHTA, CDR2 FQGNSA, per germline. The chain is built from TRBV7-2 and TRBJ2-2; D remains unclear. This receptor was identified in a woman between 65 and 79 years old with acute or convalescent COVID-19. Material for sequencing was peripheral blood. CDR3 DNA sequence: TGTGCCAGCAGCTTAGTACAGAGCACCGGGGAGCTGTTTTTT. This codes for CASSLVQSTGELFF.